A single sample is the source of the 3 T cell receptor beta chains below, sequenced in a study of cytomegalovirus exposure and HLA in healthy donors. The protocol was immunoSEQ multiplex PCR, while the TCRdb copy is restricted to in-frame clones and leaves out a portion. Among roughly 56,000 clones listed, 93% were seen once. Source material: PBMCs. These receptors came from a woman under 30 in good health and CMV-seropositive.

The chain uses TRBV7-3 and TRBJ2-7; 8 bases are shared with TRBD1. The CDR3 runs 12 residues. Germline V CDR1 and CDR2: SGHTA, FQGTGA. V shed 5 bases and J 6 bases; nucleotides not matched to a gene: 3. For the CDR3, the DNA is TGTGCCAGCAGCGCAACAGGGGGCGAGCAGTACTTC. Translated, it gives CASSATGGEQYF.

V and J are TRBV10-3 and TRBJ2-1, with 11 bases fitting TRBD2. Germline V lookup: CDR1 ENHRY, CDR2 SYGVKD. The CDR3 is 15 residues long. V dropped 11 bases and J dropped 2; count of bases not matched to a gene: 8. The CDR3 loop reads CAATSGGPAYNEQFF. CDR3 nucleotide sequence: TGTGCCGCCACTAGCGGGGGACCCGCCTACAATGAGCAGTTCTTC.

V usage is TRBV2 and J usage is TRBJ1-6; tentatively, D is TRBD1 (5 bases). V gave up 8 bases and J gave up 6 bases, with 11 bases separating them. CDR3 length: 13 amino acids. Germline CDR1 is SNHLY and CDR2 is FYNNEI. The CDR3 nucleotides are TGTGCCAGCCAAGCAGGGCCTAATTCACCCCTCCACTTT. The encoded protein is CASQAGPNSPLHF.